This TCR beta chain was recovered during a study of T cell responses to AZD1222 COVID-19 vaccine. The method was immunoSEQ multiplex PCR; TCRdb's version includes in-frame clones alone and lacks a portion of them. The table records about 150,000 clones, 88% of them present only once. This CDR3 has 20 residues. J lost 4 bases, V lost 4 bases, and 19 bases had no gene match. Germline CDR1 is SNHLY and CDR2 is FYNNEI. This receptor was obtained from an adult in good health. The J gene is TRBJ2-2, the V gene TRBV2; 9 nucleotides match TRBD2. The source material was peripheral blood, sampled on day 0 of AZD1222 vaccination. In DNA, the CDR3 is TGTGCCAGCAGTGCCCTTCGACTCCGCGGGGGGGCCTCGGGCACCGGGGAGCTGTTTTTT. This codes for CASSALRLRGGASGTGELFF.